This paragraph covers one TCR beta chain sequence. This specimen comes from a study of immune evolution from preneoplasia to lung adenocarcinoma. Germline CDR1 and CDR2: LNHDA and SQIVND (reference sequence). Trimming removed 7 bases from V and 8 bases from J, with 29 bases in between. CDR3 size: 18 residues. The protocol was immunoSEQ multiplex PCR, while the TCRdb copy is restricted to in-frame clones and leaves out a portion. The repertoire holds several thousand clones, with approximately 72% as singletons. This sequence was found in a donor of 70 years or more with lung adenocarcinoma. Some clones in this sample may be carry-over from other donors' samples. The gene calls are TRBV19 and TRBJ1-4; D gene unclear. Sequenced: FFPE lung adenocarcinoma in situ tissue. The CDR3 is CASTKREGWGRVGEKLFF. The CDR3 nucleotides read TGTGCCAGTACCAAACGGGAGGGTTGGGGAAGAGTCGGCGAAAAACTGTTTTTT.